Below are 32 T cell receptor beta chains sequenced from a single sample in a study of vaccination and CD4 T cells after COVID-19. These receptors are not linked to any known antigen. The Oncomine TCR Beta short-read assay generated sequence data from the DNA of cultured CD4+ T cells. TCRdb ran MiXCR on the PCR reads and lists one entry per CDR3 protein. Of almost 20,000 distinct CDR3 sequences in the sample, over 50% were seen once. Noted treatment: roughly nine-day PBMC culture with coronavirus spike peptide pools or control peptides (ViraFEST assay). The sequenced material came from CD4+ T cells from blood, cultured in vitro. These receptors all stem from a human donor who had recovered from COVID-19.

J is TRBJ1-2 and V is TRBV20-1, with 8 bases fitting TRBD1. CDR1 and CDR2 (germline): DFQATT, SNEGSKA (reference sequence). The CDR3 is 15 amino acids. The V and J ends lost 5 bases and 4 bases, in that order; junction bases with no gene match: 12. CDR3 DNA: TGCAGTGCTCGAGCAGGACAGGGCATCATCTATGGCTACACCTTC. It specifies CSARAGQGIIYGYTF.

In this sample, this clonotype turned up a few times. This sequence joins TRBV15 and TRBJ2-7; 7 bases are shared with TRBD2. There are 14 residues in the CDR3. Trimming removed 3 bases from V and 0 bases from J; junction bases left unmatched: 2. Germline values: CDR1 LNHNV, CDR2 YYDKDF (reference sequence). CDR3 amino acids: CATSSGGSSYEQYF. The CDR3 DNA reads as TGTGCCACCAGCAGCGGCGGGAGCTCCTACGAGCAGTACTTC.

The chain has TRBV12-3 or TRBV12-4 and TRBJ1-5; D might be TRBD1 (5 bases). This CDR3 is built from 12 residues. V was trimmed by 8 bases and J by 0 bases, leaving 5 bases between them. The CDR3 DNA is TGTGCCAGCCAGGGTAGCAATCAGCCCCAGCATTTT. Residues: CASQGSNQPQHF.

The rearrangement links TRBV6-1 to TRBJ2-7, with 12 bases that match TRBD2. This CDR3 has 15 residues. V shed 10 bases and J 0 bases; nucleotides not matched to a gene: 7. Germline V gene lookup returns CDR1 MNHNS and CDR2 SASEGT. The CDR3 spells CATGLAGYFSYEQYF. CDR3 nucleotides: TGTGCCACCGGACTAGCGGGATACTTCTCCTACGAGCAGTACTTC.

This clonotype was found a few times. This chain connects TRBV15 to TRBJ1-5; weak D call: TRBD1 (5 bases). The V end was cut by 0 bases, the J end by 2 bases, with 5 bases between. CDR1 is LNHNV, CDR2 YYDKDF, per germline (reference sequence). The CDR3 spans 14 residues. Here the CDR3 DNA reads TGTGCCACCAGCAGAGACAGGGGCAATCAGCCCCAGCATTTT. Translating it yields CATSRDRGNQPQHF.

The genes are TRBV20-1 and TRBJ2-3, with 15 bases lining up with TRBD2. CDR3 length: 16 amino acids. From germline, CDR1 is DFQATT and CDR2 SNEGSKA (reference sequence). The junction had 4 bases not matched to a gene; V was cut back by 3 bases and J by 3 bases. The CDR3 is CSARGLAGGGTDTQYF. For the CDR3, the DNA is TGCAGTGCTAGGGGACTAGCGGGGGGAGGGACAGATACGCAGTATTTT.

The chain uses TRBV5-1 and TRBJ2-3; maybe TRBD2 (5 bases). Germline V gives CDR1 SGHRS, CDR2 YFSETQ. Trimming pared 4 bases from V and 7 bases from J, leaving 13 bases between. The CDR3 length is 13 residues. CDR3 nucleotides: TGCGCCAGCAGCACAACTACGGGGTATACGCAGTATTTT. Translating gives CASSTTTGYTQYF.

This clonotype was found a few times. This sequence joins TRBV6-1 and TRBJ1-1; 10 bases align to TRBD1. This CDR3 spans 14 amino acids. Losses at the gene ends were 7 bases for V and 4 bases for J; bases not matched to a gene: 6. Germline V gene lookup returns CDR1 MNHNS and CDR2 SASEGT. The CDR3 bases are TGTGCCAGCATGCTCCGGACAGGGGGCACTGAAGCTTTCTTT. This sequence encodes CASMLRTGGTEAFF.

The CDR3 DNA follows: TGCGCCAGCAGCCCTGGGGCAGCCTTTAACTATGGCTACACCTTC. Amino acid sequence: CASSPGAAFNYGYTF. The chain combines TRBV4-3 with TRBJ1-2, with D maybe TRBD1 (5 bases). V was pared by 4 bases and J by 1 base, with 13 bases between. Germline assignment: CDR1 LGHNA and CDR2 YSLEER. CDR3 size: 15 residues.

The chain couples TRBV5-1 to TRBJ2-1, with TRBD2 identical over 14 bases. The CDR3 length is 17 residues. From germline, CDR1 is SGHRS and CDR2 YFSETQ. The ends lost 4 bases at V and 9 bases at J; junction bases unmatched: 12. The CDR3 nucleotides are TGCGCCAGCAGCGCCGCCTGGACTAGCGGGGGGCTAGGTGAGCAGTTCTTC. It yields the protein CASSAAWTSGGLGEQFF. Combining the CDR3 with reference TRBV5-1 and TRBJ2-1 gives the whole variable domain KAGVTQTPRYLIKTRGQQVTLSCSPISGHRSVSWYQQTPGQGLQFLFEYFSETQRNKGNFPGRFSGRQFSNSRSEMNVSTLELGDSALYLCASSAAWTSGGLGEQFFGPGTRLTVL.

This chain joins TRBV28 and TRBJ1-1, with D maybe TRBD1 (5 bases). Deletions cut 5 bases from V and 1 base from J, with 11 bases between. CDR1 and CDR2 from the germline V gene are MDHEN and SYDVKM. This CDR3 comprises 14 residues. DNA for the CDR3: TGTGCCAGCAGTCCCCTGACAGCGAACACTGAAGCTTTCTTT. It codes for CASSPLTANTEAFF.

The sample holds one count of this clonotype. This sequence joins TRBV6-1 and TRBJ2-1; TRBD2 matches 7 bases. The J call may be wrong; the DNA end is better matched by TRBJ2-7. CDR3 length: 13 residues. Germline CDR1 is MNHNS and CDR2 is SASEGT. Written as DNA, the CDR3 is TGTGCCAGCGGACGGGAGGCCTCCTACGAGCAGTACTTC. Translating gives CASGREASYEQYF.

The chain joins TRBV7-9 to TRBJ2-1; D gene ambiguous. The V gene lost 4 bases and the J gene lost 1 base, with 14 bases spanning the gap. CDR1 and CDR2 (germline): SEHNR, FQNEAQ (reference sequence). The CDR3 length is 16 residues. The CDR3 is CASSSLKGSSYNEQFF. CDR3 nucleotides: TGTGCCAGCAGCTCCCTTAAAGGCAGTTCCTACAATGAGCAGTTCTTC.

CDR3 DNA sequence: TGTGCCAGCAGCCACCGTCAGGGGGTAGCAGATACGCAGTATTTT. It translates to CASSHRQGVADTQYF. V usage is TRBV14 and J usage is TRBJ2-3; 7 positions agree with TRBD1. The CDR3 has 15 amino acids. The germline CDR1 and CDR2 sequences are SGHDN and FVKESK. V lost 3 bases, J lost 4 bases, and 7 bases stayed unmatched. Variable domain in full (rest from reference TRBV14 and TRBJ2-3): EAGVTQFPSHSVIEKGQTVTLRCDPISGHDNLYWYRRVMGKEIKFLLHFVKESKQDESGMPNNRFLAERTGGTYSTLKVQPAELEDSGVYFCASSHRQGVADTQYFGPGTRLTVL.

The sample holds a few counts of this clonotype. This chain joins TRBV15 and TRBJ2-1; D call uncertain. Germline CDR1 and CDR2: LNHNV and YYDKDF (reference sequence). CDR3 length: 17 amino acids. Between the trimmed V and J ends, which lost 3 bases and 0 bases, there was a span of 15 bases. The CDR3 protein is CATSREQFPSSYNEQFF. Here the CDR3 DNA reads TGTGCCACCAGCAGGGAGCAATTTCCGAGCTCCTACAATGAGCAGTTCTTC.

The chain links TRBV7-6 to TRBJ2-5; TRBD2 matches 11 bases. V dropped 5 bases and J dropped 2; count of bases not matched to a gene: 13. The CDR3 is 18 amino acids. Germline CDR1 and CDR2: SGHVS and FNYEAQ. CDR3 coding DNA: TGTGCCAGCAGCGCCCCCTCCGGGACTAGCGGACCACAAGAGACCCAGTACTTC. This gives the protein CASSAPSGTSGPQETQYF.

This clonotype was seen more than once but under ten times. The gene calls are TRBV6-1 and TRBJ1-5; 9 nucleotides line up with TRBD1. Germline values: CDR1 MNHNS, CDR2 SASEGT. The CDR3 loop spans 17 amino acids. J gave up 6 bases and V 2 bases, and 11 bases lay outside the gene matches. In nucleotides, the CDR3 is TGTGCCAGCAGTGAAAGGCCCGGGACAGGGTCTGGTCAGCCCCAGCATTTT. This sequence encodes CASSERPGTGSGQPQHF.

This chain uses TRBV27 with TRBJ1-6; 7 nucleotides match TRBD1. This CDR3 contains 18 residues. Germline V gene lookup returns CDR1 MNHEY and CDR2 SMNVEV (reference sequence). V lost 5 bases, J lost 0 bases, and 10 bases stayed unmatched. CDR3 nucleotides: TGTGCCAGCAGTCCCTTCGGACAGGCCAGCTCCTATAATTCACCCCTCCACTTT. It codes for CASSPFGQASSYNSPLHF.

The rearrangement links TRBV11-2 to TRBJ1-3; the D is unclear. CDR3 length: 13 amino acids. Germline values: CDR1 SGHAT, CDR2 FQNNGV. The germline V and J ends were trimmed by 6 bases and 1 base, with 7 bases remaining between them. CDR3 region: CASRHTSGNTIYF. In DNA form, the CDR3 reads TGTGCCAGCAGACATACTTCTGGAAACACCATATATTTT.

The chain joins TRBV6-1 to TRBJ2-7, with 12 bases that match TRBD2. Germline trimming cut 2 bases from V and 2 bases from J; bases unmatched to any gene: 4. Germline CDR1 MNHNS, CDR2 SASEGT. This CDR3 region has 16 residues. The CDR3 coding sequence is TGTGCCAGCAGTGAATCAGGACTAGCGGGAACCTACGAGCAGTACTTC. It codes for CASSESGLAGTYEQYF.

This chain connects TRBV11-2 to TRBJ1-2; a possible D gene is TRBD1 (6 bases). Trimming stripped 2 bases from V and 6 bases from J, with 13 bases between. The germline CDR1 and CDR2 sequences are SGHAT and FQNNGV. CDR3 length: 14 amino acids. DNA of the CDR3: TGTGCCAGCAGCTTAACGGCAGGGGAGGATGGCTACACCTTC. This translates into CASSLTAGEDGYTF. Full variable domain (rest looked up from reference TRBV11-2 and TRBJ1-2): EAGVAQSPRYKIIEKRQSVAFWCNPISGHATLYWYQQILGQGPKLLIQFQNNGVVDDSQLPKDRFSAERLKGVDSTLKIQPAKLEDSAVYLCASSLTAGEDGYTFGSGTRLTVV.

The rearrangement links TRBV27 to TRBJ2-7; no clear D gene. This CDR3 region has 15 residues. The V end was cut by 2 bases, the J end by 2 bases, with 13 bases between. CDR1 is MNHEY and CDR2 is SMNVEV in the germline V gene (reference sequence). The CDR3 spells CASSLKSYSTYEQYF. DNA for the CDR3: TGTGCCAGCAGTTTAAAATCCTACAGCACCTACGAGCAGTACTTC.

CDR3 loop: CASSPGTGVSGRSPLHF. CDR3 sequence (DNA): TGTGCCAGCAGCCCCGGGACAGGGGTGTCTGGTAGATCACCCCTCCACTTT. The chain links TRBV7-2 to TRBJ1-6; 10 positions match TRBD1. The CDR3 length is 17 residues. Losses at the gene ends were 5 bases for V and 10 bases for J; bases not matched to a gene: 14. Germline values: CDR1 SGHTA, CDR2 FQGNSA.

The rearrangement links TRBV2 to TRBJ2-5; 8 bases fit TRBD2. The CDR3 covers 13 residues. The trim removed 4 bases at V and 5 bases at J, leaving 3 bases unmatched. Germline loops: CDR1 SNHLY, CDR2 FYNNEI. In nucleotides, the CDR3 is TGTGCCAGCAGTGGACTAGCGAGGGAGACCCAGTACTTC. Residues: CASSGLARETQYF.

This clonotype was counted a few times. The chain links TRBV19 to TRBJ2-1; D uncertain. There are 13 residues in the CDR3. Germline V gives CDR1 LNHDA, CDR2 SQIVND (reference sequence). V gave up 11 bases and J gave up 1 base, with 12 bases separating them. CDR3 residues: CAASGGSYNEQFF. In nucleotides, the CDR3 is TGTGCCGCGTCGGGTGGATCCTACAATGAGCAGTTCTTC.

The V gene is TRBV6-4, the J gene TRBJ2-3; D gene unclear. CDR3 size: 13 residues. CDR1 and CDR2 (germline): MRHNA, SNTAGT. The V and J ends lost 6 bases and 4 bases respectively, with 11 bases between them. CDR3 sequence reads: CASSATSADTQYF. The CDR3 nucleotides read TGTGCCAGCAGCGCGACCTCGGCAGATACGCAGTATTTT.

J is TRBJ2-3 and V is TRBV10-2; D gene ambiguous. The CDR3 sequence is 14 residues long. V was cut by 3 bases and J by 2 bases, with 9 bases left in between. CDR1 is WSHSY, CDR2 SAAADI, per germline. CDR3 residues: CASSDPSFTDTQYF. For the CDR3, the DNA is TGCGCCAGCAGTGACCCATCCTTCACAGATACGCAGTATTTT.

The V and J genes are TRBV6-5 and TRBJ2-7; 15 bases align to TRBD2. Germline lookup yields CDR1 MNHEY and CDR2 SVGAGI. The V segment lost 2 bases and the J segment 5 bases; nucleotides outside the gene matches: 4. There are 16 residues in the CDR3. In nucleotides, the CDR3 is TGTGCCAGCAGTTACGGACTAGCGGGGGGGCCCAACGAGCAGTACTTC. Protein product: CASSYGLAGGPNEQYF.

The chain employs TRBV11-3 and TRBJ1-3; no clear D. V was shortened by 0 bases and J by 3 bases, with 12 bases between the two germline ends. The CDR3 sequence is 16 residues long. Looked up from germline, CDR1 is SGHNT and CDR2 is YENEEA. CDR3 sequence: CASSLDQPRLGNTIYF. The CDR3 coding sequence is TGTGCCAGCAGCTTAGATCAGCCCAGGCTTGGAAACACCATATATTTT.

The chain recombines TRBV6-5 with TRBJ1-5, with 9 positions matching TRBD1. CDR1 and CDR2 (germline): MNHEY, SVGAGI. The CDR3 extends over 14 amino acids. Germline trimming cut 4 bases from V and 7 bases from J; bases unmatched to any gene: 5. CDR3 sequence reads: CASSWGTGRQPQHF. The CDR3 bases are TGTGCCAGCAGTTGGGGGACAGGGCGCCAGCCCCAGCATTTT.

V usage is TRBV6-5 and J usage is TRBJ1-6; D remains ambiguous. Trimming pared 1 base from V and 0 bases from J, leaving 7 bases between. Germline lookup yields CDR1 MNHEY and CDR2 SVGAGI. The CDR3 totals 16 residues. The CDR3 here is CASSYWMSSYNSPLHF. CDR3 nucleotide sequence: TGTGCCAGCAGTTACTGGATGAGCTCCTATAATTCACCCCTCCACTTT.

The chain links TRBV15 to TRBJ1-6; 7 bases agree with TRBD1. V trimming: 1 base; J trimming: 6 bases; junction bases outside the gene matches: 3. The CDR3 has 15 amino acids. The V gene's germline CDR1 is LNHNV and CDR2 YYDKDF (reference sequence). CDR3 loop: CATSRVGTVNSPLHF. Written as DNA, the CDR3 is TGTGCCACCAGCAGAGTCGGGACAGTTAATTCACCCCTCCACTTT.